One sample yielded the 9 T cell receptor beta chains listed below, sequenced in a study of vaccination and CD4 T cells after COVID-19. Noted treatment: roughly 10-day PBMC culture with coronavirus spike peptide pools or control peptides (ViraFEST assay). These CD4+ T cells came from an unexposed donor, sampled before the COVID-19 pandemic (2011-2018). Cultured CD4+ T-cell DNA underwent Oncomine TCR Beta short-read sequencing. TCRdb re-derived calls from the PCR reads in MiXCR, one entry per CDR3 protein. This sample has roughly 7,400 distinct CDR3 sequences; roughly two fifths occur once, and the top ten carry roughly 14%. The antigens of these receptors remain unknown. Sequencing was carried out using CD4+ T cells from blood, cultured in vitro. The origin of the receptors is a human donor in good health.

This clonotype was observed a few times. This chain uses TRBV19 with TRBJ1-5; no clear D. Deletions cut 5 bases from V and 11 bases from J, with 22 bases between. This CDR3 comprises 15 residues. Per germline, CDR1 LNHDA and CDR2 SQIVND (reference sequence). CDR3 amino acids: CASSPPGSMRWAQHF. The CDR3 DNA reads TGTGCCAGTAGTCCCCCCGGGTCCATGAGATGGGCCCAGCATTTT.

Comments on this clonotype: Germline is not matched at one junction end, which may reflect a read error. The genes are TRBV12-3 or TRBV12-4 and TRBJ2-7, with 10 bases that match TRBD1. The CDR3 is 14 amino acids. In DNA, the CDR3 is TGTGCCAGCAGCAGACAGGGGGCGGCCTACGAGCAGTATTTC. Protein sequence: CASSRQGAAYEQYF.

This clonotype was seen a handful of times. This rearrangement joins TRBV20-1 to TRBJ1-5; D might be TRBD1 (5 bases). Germline V lookup: CDR1 DFQATT, CDR2 SNEGSKA (reference sequence). This CDR3 has 14 amino acids. Trimming removed 3 bases at V and 1 base at J, with 10 bases between. The CDR3 coding sequence is TGCAGTGCTAGTCCAGGGCTGAGCAATCAGCCCCAGCATTTT. Encoded protein: CSASPGLSNQPQHF.

The chain has TRBV19 and TRBJ1-2; D gene ambiguous. From germline, CDR1 is LNHDA and CDR2 SQIVND (reference sequence). Trimming stripped 0 bases from V and 6 bases from J, with 8 bases between. This CDR3 has 13 residues. The CDR3: CASSIDPTDGYTF. DNA of the CDR3: TGTGCCAGTAGTATAGATCCCACAGATGGCTACACCTTC.

The chain has TRBV19 and TRBJ1-5, with 7 bases that match TRBD1. This CDR3 comprises 14 residues. Germline V lookup: CDR1 LNHDA, CDR2 SQIVND (reference sequence). V lost 7 bases and J lost 4; bases outside the gene matches: 7. CDR3 protein: CASMPGTANQPQHF. CDR3 DNA sequence: TGTGCCAGTATGCCCGGGACAGCAAATCAGCCCCAGCATTTT.

The sample holds a few counts of this clonotype. The CDR3 nucleotides read TGTGCCAGCAGTGAGGGTGCGGGGGCCAACGTCCTGACTTTC. Residues: CASSEGAGANVLTF. The chain joins TRBV6-1 to TRBJ2-6, with D unresolved. V lost 3 bases, J lost 4 bases, and 7 bases lay in between. CDR3 length: 14 amino acids. Germline lookup yields CDR1 MNHNS and CDR2 SASEGT.

V is TRBV30 and J is TRBJ1-1; D is uncertain. Trimming cost V 0 bases and J 3 bases, with 8 bases left between them. Germline CDR1 and CDR2: GTSNPN and SVGIG (reference sequence). This CDR3 contains 13 residues. CDR3 sequence: CAWSVIADTEAFF. CDR3 DNA: TGTGCCTGGAGTGTTATAGCAGACACTGAAGCTTTCTTT.

The chain links TRBV20-1 to TRBJ2-3; 12 bases line up with TRBD2. V gave up 5 bases and J gave up 6 bases; unmatched junction bases: 9. This CDR3 spans 15 amino acids. The germline gives CDR1 DFQATT, CDR2 SNEGSKA (reference sequence). This CDR3 is CSAYAGTSGSDTQYF. CDR3 nucleotides: TGCAGTGCTTACGCCGGGACTAGCGGGTCTGATACGCAGTATTTT.

The chain has TRBV7-9 and TRBJ2-7, with D possibly matching TRBD2 (6 bases). The CDR3 length is 14 residues. The germline V gene encodes CDR1 SEHNR and CDR2 FQNEAQ (reference sequence). V was shortened by 5 bases and J by 2 bases, with 13 bases between the two germline ends. The CDR3 loop is CASSPAGTPYEQYF. The CDR3 DNA is TGTGCCAGCAGCCCCGCCGGGACTCCCTACGAGCAGTACTTC.